What follows are 20 T cell receptor beta chains derived from one specimen sequenced in a study of T cells in localized non-small cell lung cancer. Measured with immunoSEQ multiplex PCR; TCRdb has only the in-frame clones, and not every one. This table has approximately 76,000 clones, around 80% appearing once. The sample here was peripheral blood, taken before any cancer treatment. The source of these receptors is a female donor of 60 years or more with stage I lung adenocarcinoma.

At least ten counts were recorded for this clone. The rearrangement links TRBV9 to TRBJ2-3; 7 bases match TRBD1. The CDR3 is made up of 15 amino acids. V shed 0 bases and J 2 bases; nucleotides not matched to a gene: 3. Germline lookup yields CDR1 SGDLS and CDR2 YYNGEE. CDR3 nucleotides: TGTGCCAGCAGCGTAGATGGACAGGTCACAGATACGCAGTATTTT. This encodes CASSVDGQVTDTQYF.

The V and J genes are TRBV5-1 and TRBJ2-3; D uncertain. Germline V lookup: CDR1 SGHRS, CDR2 YFSETQ. The CDR3 extends over 13 amino acids. Trimming took off 0 bases at V and 5 bases at J, with 7 bases between the two ends. The CDR3 DNA reads as TGCGCCAGCAGCTTGGAGGGCCAAGATACGCAGTATTTT. This sequence encodes CASSLEGQDTQYF.

The table lists this clone with a few counts. The chain has TRBV4-2 and TRBJ1-1; tentatively, D is TRBD1 (5 bases). This CDR3 has 15 residues. Germline CDR1 LGHNA, CDR2 YNFKEQ. Between the trimmed V and J ends, which lost 3 bases and 3 bases, there was a span of 14 bases. Here the CDR3 DNA reads TGTGCCAGCAGCCAGTCAGGGTTCTCGGACACTGAAGCTTTCTTT. Its translation: CASSQSGFSDTEAFF.

There are many counts of this clone. CDR3 nucleotide sequence: TGCAGTGCTAGCAAGAAGACTGAAGCTTTCTTT. It codes for CSASKKTEAFF. The genes are TRBV20-1 and TRBJ1-1; D gene uncertain. V gave up 3 bases and J gave up 5 bases, with 7 bases separating them. This CDR3 has 11 amino acids. Germline-derived CDR1 and CDR2 are DFQATT and SNEGSKA (reference sequence).

This clone was picked up a small number of times. The chain links TRBV4-3 to TRBJ2-1; TRBD2 matches 10 bases. Germline-derived CDR1 and CDR2 are LGHNA and YSLEER. V dropped 0 bases and J dropped 6; count of bases not matched to a gene: 2. The CDR3 covers 15 residues. CDR3 sequence (DNA): TGCGCCAGCAGCCAAGACCGGACTAGCGGCAATGAGCAGTTCTTC. Its protein is CASSQDRTSGNEQFF.

The CDR3 loop is CASRGTISGTAGYGYTF. The CDR3 DNA follows: TGTGCCAGCAGAGGAACAATTTCCGGGACGGCAGGGTATGGCTACACCTTC. The chain employs TRBV25-1 and TRBJ1-2, with D possibly TRBD1 on 5 matching bases. The CDR3 consists of 17 residues. Germline loops: CDR1 MGHDK, CDR2 SYGVNS. V dropped 6 bases and J dropped 5 bases, with 25 bases sitting between them.

V usage is TRBV5-8 and J usage is TRBJ2-1, with 13 bases aligning to TRBD2. Germline CDR1 is SGHTS and CDR2 is YDEGEE. J gave up 0 bases and V 1 base, and 7 bases lay outside the gene matches. The CDR3 has 19 residues. CDR3 DNA sequence: TGTGCCAGCAGCTTGCTCGGGACTAGCGGGGCCAGCTCCTACAATGAGCAGTTCTTC. Protein: CASSLLGTSGASSYNEQFF. The variable domain in full, with the rest retrieved from reference TRBV5-8 and TRBJ2-1, is EAGVTQSPTHLIKTRGQQATLRCSPISGHTSVYWYQQALGLGLQFLLWYDEGEERNRGNFPPRFSGRQFPNYSSELNVNALELEDSALYLCASSLLGTSGASSYNEQFFGPGTRLTVL.

This clone was observed a few times. The rearrangement links TRBV9 to TRBJ2-7; weak D call: TRBD1 (6 bases). The CDR3 consists of 16 residues. V lost 5 bases, J lost 6 bases, and 24 bases lay in between. The V gene's germline CDR1 is SGDLS and CDR2 YYNGEE. The chain's CDR3 is CASSLTFPGQSFEQYF. CDR3 nucleotide sequence: TGTGCCAGCAGTCTGACATTCCCGGGACAATCGTTCGAGCAGTACTTC.

The chain combines TRBV11-3 with TRBJ2-3; 7 bases match TRBD2. The CDR3 sequence is 15 residues long. Germline V gene data show CDR1 as SGHNT and CDR2 as YENEEA. V lost 8 bases to trimming and J lost 6 bases; unmatched junction nucleotides: 14. The CDR3 DNA reads as TGTGCCAGCTCCCGGGGAGGGGTTATTTCGGATACGCAGTATTTT. It is translated as CASSRGGVISDTQYF.

The chain has TRBV25-1 and TRBJ1-1; 9 bases fit TRBD1. The CDR3 has 17 amino acids. V dropped 6 bases and J dropped 0; count of bases not matched to a gene: 11. In germline, CDR1 is MGHDK, CDR2 SYGVNS. CDR3 sequence reads: CASSFKGTGSMNTEAFF. The CDR3 bases are TGTGCCAGCAGCTTCAAAGGGACAGGGAGCATGAACACTGAAGCTTTCTTT.

With respect to this clone: The junction differs from germline at one of its ends, possibly a read error. The chain employs TRBV5-3 and TRBJ2-5; 9 positions match TRBD1. Being an ORF, TRBV5-3 has a function that is uncertain. This CDR3 is built from 15 residues. The CDR3 DNA reads as TGTGCCAGCAGCTCCGGGACAGGGAGTTTGGAGACCCAGTACTTC. The encoded protein is CASSSGTGSLETQYF.

The chain carries TRBV29-1 and TRBJ2-7; D is ambiguous. Looked up from germline, CDR1 is SQVTM and CDR2 is ANQGSEA. The CDR3 sequence is 12 residues long. V lost 3 bases and J 0 bases, leaving 6 bases between the germline ends. The CDR3 loop is CSVEGDSYEQYF. CDR3 nucleotide sequence: TGCAGCGTTGAGGGCGACTCCTACGAGCAGTACTTC.

This chain links TRBV5-1 with TRBJ2-1; D possibly uses TRBD1 or TRBD2 (5 bases each). Germline V gives CDR1 SGHRS, CDR2 YFSETQ. There are 15 residues in the CDR3. Trimming removed 2 bases at V and 5 bases at J, with 14 bases between. CDR3 nucleotides: TGCGCCAGCAGCTTCAAAACCGGGGCCAACAATGAGCAGTTCTTC. It codes for CASSFKTGANNEQFF.

The chain recombines TRBV6-1 with TRBJ1-5; 10 nucleotides align to TRBD1. Trimming removed 2 bases from V and 6 bases from J; junction bases left unmatched: 10. The CDR3 spans 17 residues. From germline, CDR1 is MNHNS and CDR2 SASEGT. The CDR3 here is CASSEQRQGASLQPQHF. The CDR3 DNA sequence: TGTGCCAGCAGTGAACAGAGACAGGGGGCGTCTCTTCAGCCCCAGCATTTT.

The CDR3 here is CAWRSNYGYTF. The CDR3 DNA follows: TGTGCCTGGCGATCTAACTATGGCTACACCTTC. The chain employs TRBV30 and TRBJ1-2, with D unresolved. CDR1 is GTSNPN and CDR2 is SVGIG in the germline V gene (reference sequence). The CDR3 is 11 residues long. V lost 5 bases and J lost 0, with 4 bases in between.

The chain links TRBV29-1 to TRBJ2-3, with D tentatively TRBD1 (5 bases). The ends were cut back, 6 bases at V and 5 bases at J, with 12 bases in the middle. This CDR3 spans 12 amino acids. CDR1 and CDR2 from the germline V gene are SQVTM and ANQGSEA. The CDR3 DNA is TGCAGCGTGGCAGACAGAAAAGATACGCAGTATTTT. The encoded protein is CSVADRKDTQYF.

This clone was observed a few times. The sample carries other DNA sequences with the same CDR3. The chain combines TRBV9 with TRBJ1-1; unclear D gene. CDR3 length: 15 residues. V lost 0 bases to trimming and J lost 1 base, with 10 bases between them. Germline CDR1 and CDR2: SGDLS and YYNGEE. The CDR3 bases are TGTGCCAGCAGCGTAGGTAGCCTCGGGAACACTGAAGCTTTCTTT. This translates into CASSVGSLGNTEAFF. The entire variable domain, with the rest obtained from reference TRBV9 and TRBJ1-1, is as follows: DSGVTQTPKHLITATGQRVTLRCSPRSGDLSVYWYQQSLDQGLQFLIQYYNGEERAKGNILERFSAQQFPDLHSELNLSSLELGDSALYFCASSVGSLGNTEAFFGQGTRLTVV.

The rearrangement links TRBV4-3 to TRBJ1-1; TRBD1 matches at 12 bases. Germline lookup yields CDR1 LGHNA and CDR2 YSLEER. The CDR3 is 20 residues long. V gave up 1 base and J gave up 6 bases; unmatched junction bases: 18. CDR3 DNA sequence: TGCGCCAGCAGCCAAGTCGTAGGGACAGGGGGCTCTGGTTTAATCTCTGAAGCTTTCTTT. Its translation is CASSQVVGTGGSGLISEAFF.

J is TRBJ2-5 and V is TRBV21-1. TRBV21-1 is given as a pseudogene. This CDR3 spans 14 amino acids. The DNA for the CDR3 is TGTGCCAGCAGCAAAGACTCGACCCAAGAGACCCAGTACTTC. This translates into CASSKDSTQETQYF.

The chain recombines TRBV5-1 with TRBJ1-1, with D uncertain. CDR1 and CDR2 from the germline V gene are SGHRS and YFSETQ. This CDR3 region has 17 residues. The V gene lost 3 bases and the J gene lost 5 bases, with 23 bases spanning the gap. The CDR3 DNA reads as TGCGCCAGCAGCTATCAAGGCTCTATAGCCCCCCTTACTGAAGCTTTCTTT. Its translation: CASSYQGSIAPLTEAFF.